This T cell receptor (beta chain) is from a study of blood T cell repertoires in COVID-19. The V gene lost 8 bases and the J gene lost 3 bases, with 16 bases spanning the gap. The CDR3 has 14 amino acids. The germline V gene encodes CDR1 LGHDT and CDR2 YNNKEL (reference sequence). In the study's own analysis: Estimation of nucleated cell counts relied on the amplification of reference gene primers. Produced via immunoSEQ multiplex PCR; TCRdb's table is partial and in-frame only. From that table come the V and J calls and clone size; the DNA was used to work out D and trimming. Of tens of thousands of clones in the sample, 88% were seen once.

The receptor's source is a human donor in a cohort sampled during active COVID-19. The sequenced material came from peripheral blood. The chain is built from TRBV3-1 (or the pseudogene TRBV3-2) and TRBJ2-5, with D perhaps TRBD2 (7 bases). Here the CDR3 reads CASGSRGGKETQYF. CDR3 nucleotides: TGTGCCAGCGGATCTAGGGGGGGAAAAGAGACCCAGTACTTC.